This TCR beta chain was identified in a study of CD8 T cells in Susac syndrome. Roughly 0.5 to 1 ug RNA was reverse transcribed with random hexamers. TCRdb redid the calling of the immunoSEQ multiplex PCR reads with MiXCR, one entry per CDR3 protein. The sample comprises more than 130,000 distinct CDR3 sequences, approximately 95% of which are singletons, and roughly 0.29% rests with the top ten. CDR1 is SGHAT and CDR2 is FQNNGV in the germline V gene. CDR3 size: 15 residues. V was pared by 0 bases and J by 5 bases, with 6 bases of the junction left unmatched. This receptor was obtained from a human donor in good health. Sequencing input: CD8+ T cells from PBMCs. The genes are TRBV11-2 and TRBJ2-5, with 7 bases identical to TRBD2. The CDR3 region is CASSLDRRLAETQYF. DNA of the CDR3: TGTGCCAGCAGCTTAGATAGGCGACTAGCCGAGACCCAGTACTTC.